One sample yielded the 20 T cell receptor beta chains listed below, sequenced in a study of CD8+ T cells in alopecia areata. TCR sequencing used cDNA made by reverse transcription of extracted RNA. Sequencing used immunoSEQ multiplex PCR; TCRdb keeps in-frame clones, though not all of them. The sample includes hundreds of thousands of clones, around 64% seen only once; the top ten take about 0.88%. The treatment was: oral pan-JAK inhibitor, 5-10 mg twice daily. Material: CD4+ T cells sorted from blood, obtained between weeks 51 and 54, from a patient treated with tofacitinib. These receptors all stem from a human donor with alopecia areata.

This clone was observed a few times. V gene TRBV7-9 combines with J gene TRBJ2-2; TRBD1 aligns across 7 bases. The CDR3 has 19 amino acids. Per the germline V gene, CDR1 is SEHNR and CDR2 is FQNEAQ (reference sequence). V was clipped by 4 bases and J by 1 base; unmatched bases: 15. CDR3 DNA sequence: TGTGCCAGCAGCTCTAGTAGGGGCACAAGACAGGGGAACACCGGGGAGCTGTTTTTT. Translating gives CASSSSRGTRQGNTGELFF.

This clone turned up a few times. V and J are TRBV30 and TRBJ1-3; a weak D match, TRBD1 (6 bases). With 4 bases removed from V and 0 bases from J, the gap between germline ends came to 13 bases. CDR1 is GTSNPN and CDR2 is SVGIG in the germline V gene (reference sequence). The CDR3 totals 15 residues. CDR3 in amino acids: CAWNQGRRSGNTIYF. The CDR3 nucleotides are TGTGCCTGGAACCAGGGGCGCCGCTCTGGAAACACCATATATTTT.

This clone was seen a handful of times. The chain uses TRBV29-1 and TRBJ1-1; no reliable D call. In germline, CDR1 is SQVTM, CDR2 ANQGSEA. With 3 bases removed from V and 2 bases from J, the gap between germline ends came to 7 bases. The CDR3 is 12 amino acids. The CDR3 DNA follows: TGCAGCGTTGAGGGCCGAAACACTGAAGCTTTCTTT. This encodes CSVEGRNTEAFF.

The chain couples TRBV29-1 to TRBJ2-2, with D possibly TRBD1 on 6 matching bases. Germline V lookup: CDR1 SQVTM, CDR2 ANQGSEA. Trimming pared 7 bases from V and 0 bases from J, leaving 12 bases between. This CDR3 is 14 amino acids long. The CDR3 DNA reads as TGCAGCGCGTCACAGGGTACGAACACCGGGGAGCTGTTTTTT. Translated, it gives CSASQGTNTGELFF.

This clone was detected a few times. Different DNA sequences within this sample yield the same CDR3. The chain recombines TRBV9 with TRBJ2-5, with 7 bases matching TRBD1. The CDR3 is 14 residues long. J lost 3 bases, V lost 0 bases, and 2 bases had no gene match. Germline assignment: CDR1 SGDLS and CDR2 YYNGEE. Here the CDR3 reads CASSVGGTEETQYF. CDR3 coding DNA: TGTGCCAGCAGCGTAGGAGGGACAGAAGAGACCCAGTACTTC.

The chain carries TRBV11-2 and TRBJ1-1; D gene ambiguous. V lost 1 base to trimming and J lost 4 bases, with 13 bases between them. Germline loops: CDR1 SGHAT, CDR2 FQNNGV. There are 15 residues in the CDR3. CDR3 sequence (DNA): TGTGCCAGCAGCTTAGCGGCTGGGTTTGGCACTGAAGCTTTCTTT. It is translated as CASSLAAGFGTEAFF.

V usage is TRBV5-1 and J usage is TRBJ2-1; possible D gene TRBD2, 5 bases. Trimming left V 4 bases short and J 10 bases short, with 12 bases between. CDR3 length: 12 amino acids. The germline V gene has CDR1 SGHRS and CDR2 YFSETQ. For the CDR3, the DNA is TGCGCCAGCAGCCTAGCTCCCTTGGAGCAGTTCTTC. Its translation: CASSLAPLEQFF.

This chain links TRBV30 with TRBJ2-4; D may be TRBD1 or TRBD2 (5 bases each). This CDR3 contains 15 residues. V dropped 3 bases and J dropped 1 base, with 13 bases sitting between them. Germline V gene sequence: CDR1 GTSNPN, CDR2 SVGIG (reference sequence). Here the CDR3 DNA reads TGTGCCTGGAGGTGGGGGAGTGCGGCCAAAAACATTCAGTACTTC. It yields the protein CAWRWGSAAKNIQYF.

J is TRBJ2-7 and V is TRBV6-5, with D possibly being TRBD2 (5 bases). Trimming stripped 6 bases from V and 6 bases from J, with 12 bases between. This CDR3 has 12 residues. Germline-derived CDR1 and CDR2 are MNHEY and SVGAGI. CDR3: CASSPELGEQYF. The CDR3 DNA reads TGTGCCAGCAGCCCTGAACTAGGCGAGCAGTACTTC.

This clone was recorded a few times. The V call is TRBV14, the J call TRBJ2-4; 8 bases fit TRBD2. This CDR3 is 15 amino acids long. V trimming: 0 bases; J trimming: 9 bases; junction bases outside the gene matches: 7. Germline CDR1 reads SGHDN; CDR2 reads FVKESK. CDR3 sequence (DNA): TGTGCCAGCAGCCAAGATAGTGGGACTAGTCGCATTCAGTACTTC. This translates into CASSQDSGTSRIQYF. The whole variable domain, filled in from reference TRBV14 and TRBJ2-4, reads EAGVTQFPSHSVIEKGQTVTLRCDPISGHDNLYWYRRVMGKEIKFLLHFVKESKQDESGMPNNRFLAERTGGTYSTLKVQPAELEDSGVYFCASSQDSGTSRIQYFGAGTRLSVL.

This chain joins TRBV30 and TRBJ2-7; 8 nucleotides match TRBD2. With V trimmed by 7 bases and J by 5 bases, 10 bases remained unmatched. Germline loops: CDR1 GTSNPN, CDR2 SVGIG (reference sequence). The CDR3 has 13 amino acids. The CDR3 DNA sequence: TGTGCCTCCTCCGGGGGAGCGGGGGACGAGCAGTACTTC. It codes for CASSGGAGDEQYF. The whole variable domain, remainder taken from reference TRBV30 and TRBJ2-7, is SQTIHQWPATLVQPVGSPLSLECTVEGTSNPNLYWYRQAAGRGLQLLFYSVGIGQISSEVPQNLSASRPQDRQFILSSKKLLLSDSGFYLCASSGGAGDEQYFGPGTRLTVT.

This chain joins TRBV27 and TRBJ1-1; no clear D. From germline, CDR1 is MNHEY and CDR2 SMNVEV (reference sequence). V lost 4 bases and J 5 bases, leaving 14 bases between the germline ends. CDR3 length: 14 residues. The CDR3 DNA reads TGTGCCAGCAGTTACGGCCGCTCGAGGACTGAAGCTTTCTTT. This sequence encodes CASSYGRSRTEAFF.

The rearrangement joins TRBV30 to TRBJ2-1; the D is unclear. CDR1 GTSNPN and CDR2 SVGIG come from the germline V gene (reference sequence). This CDR3 has 13 amino acids. V dropped 4 bases and J dropped 0 bases, with 7 bases sitting between them. CDR3 protein: CAWTASSYNEQFF. As DNA, the CDR3 is TGTGCCTGGACGGCTAGCTCCTACAATGAGCAGTTCTTC. Complete variable domain (other parts from reference TRBV30 and TRBJ2-1): SQTIHQWPATLVQPVGSPLSLECTVEGTSNPNLYWYRQAAGRGLQLLFYSVGIGQISSEVPQNLSASRPQDRQFILSSKKLLLSDSGFYLCAWTASSYNEQFFGPGTRLTVL.

The chain couples TRBV4-1 to TRBJ2-3, with 11 bases fitting TRBD2. Per germline, CDR1 MGHRA and CDR2 YSYEKL. CDR3 size: 16 residues. V shed 2 bases and J 1 base; nucleotides not matched to a gene: 2. The chain's CDR3 is CASSQMTSGGTDTQYF. The CDR3, as DNA: TGCGCCAGCAGCCAAATGACTAGCGGGGGCACAGATACGCAGTATTTT.

The V and J genes are TRBV9 and TRBJ1-1; no firm D call. Trimming left V 0 bases short and J 0 bases short, with 15 bases between. The CDR3 is 17 amino acids. The germline V gene encodes CDR1 SGDLS and CDR2 YYNGEE. The CDR3, as DNA: TGTGCCAGCAGCGTAGGAGAGGAAATAAGGATGAACACTGAAGCTTTCTTT. It specifies CASSVGEEIRMNTEAFF.

The chain uses TRBV6-6 and TRBJ2-1, with TRBD2 identical over 9 bases. Germline CDR1 MNHNY, CDR2 SVGAGI (reference sequence). J gave up 5 bases and V 3 bases, and 5 bases lay outside the gene matches. The CDR3 totals 15 residues. The CDR3 loop is CASSYRAGGNNEQFF. In nucleotides, the CDR3 is TGTGCCAGCAGTTATAGAGCGGGGGGCAACAATGAGCAGTTCTTC.

This clone has only a few counts. The genes are TRBV29-1 and TRBJ2-1, with TRBD1 identical over 9 bases. V was pared by 7 bases and J by 2 bases, with 12 bases of the junction left unmatched. The CDR3 contains 16 residues. The germline V gene encodes CDR1 SQVTM and CDR2 ANQGSEA. The CDR3 bases are TGCAGCGCTTCGATGGGACAGGGCCTGACCTACAATGAGCAGTTCTTC. Translated, it gives CSASMGQGLTYNEQFF.

This clone was recorded once. This sequence may be a read error, since a much larger clone differs from it by one base. The CDR3: CASSPDSSGNTIYF. The CDR3 coding sequence is TGTGCCAGCAGTCCGGACAGCTCTGGAAACACCATATATTTT. The chain uses TRBV2 and TRBJ1-3; D may be TRBD1 (6 bases). The CDR3 has 14 amino acids. CDR1 is SNHLY, CDR2 FYNNEI, per germline. V lost 5 bases and J 0 bases, leaving 8 bases between the germline ends.

The rearrangement uses TRBV30 and TRBJ1-1, with TRBD1 as a possible D gene (6 bases). This CDR3 has 14 residues. Looked up from germline, CDR1 is GTSNPN and CDR2 is SVGIG (reference sequence). The V end was cut by 5 bases, the J end by 3 bases, with 16 bases between. CDR3 amino acids: CAWSSGGRDTEAFF. The CDR3 DNA reads TGTGCCTGGTCCTCGGGGGGCAGGGACACTGAAGCTTTCTTT.

The chain carries TRBV7-9 and TRBJ2-3, with no clear D. The CDR3 is made up of 17 amino acids. CDR1 SEHNR and CDR2 FQNEAQ come from the germline V gene (reference sequence). Trimming removed 1 base from V and 0 bases from J, with 14 bases in between. In DNA, the CDR3 is TGTGCCAGCAGCTTAGGTGACACTATTCTAAGCACAGATACGCAGTATTTT. Translated, it gives CASSLGDTILSTDTQYF.